This T cell receptor beta chain was recovered during a study of spatial heterogeneity in lung cancer. Study in general: Detection consistently captured more beta-chain sequences than alpha-chain sequences.

TCRdb fed the 5' RACE reads into MiXCR, producing one record per CDR3 protein. This sample has tens of thousands of distinct CDR3 sequences, with 4% to 5.5% found just once. The time point denotes: sample taken at primary tumor resection. V lost 2 bases and J 3 bases, leaving 8 bases between the germline ends. CDR1 and CDR2 from the germline V gene are SGHRS and YFSETQ. The CDR3 spans 14 residues. Study-wide points: Tumor mutation counts were tracked by expanded intratumoral alpha and beta TCR counts.

In this sample, this clonotype turned up many times. Its cognate antigen is unknown. The source is a male donor with early-stage non-small cell lung cancer. The V call is TRBV5-1, the J call TRBJ2-2, with D unresolved. Here the sequenced sample was lung tumor tissue, taken at surgery. The CDR3 here is CASSFVRDTGELFF. CDR3 in DNA: TGCGCCAGCAGCTTTGTCCGGGACACCGGGGAGCTGTTTTTT.